A selection of T cell receptor beta chains follows, all from one sample in a study of blood T cell repertoires in COVID-19. Here immunoSEQ multiplex PCR was the method, and the copy in TCRdb shows in-frame clones only, minus some. The sample records some 170,000 clones, more than 80% being singletons. Sequencing was carried out using peripheral blood. All receptors come from a human donor in a cohort sampled during active COVID-19. CDR3s include the opening cysteine and the closing phenylalanine or tryptophan. A D gene is named only where the DNA matches it firmly. Not all rows give a size; the values are once, few, many and, for expanded clones, a class.

J	V	D	size	CDR3	DNA
TRBJ2-7	TRBV11-2	TRBD2	NA	CASSVPGLAYEQYF	TGTGCCAGCAGCGTACCGGGACTAGCCTACGAGCAGTACTTC
TRBJ1-2	TRBV4-3	NA	few	CASSQGRDYGYTF	TGCGCCAGCAGCCAGGGCAGGGACTATGGCTACACCTTC
TRBJ1-3	TRBV7-6	NA	NA	CASSLNPPSSGNTIYF	TGTGCCAGCAGCTTAAACCCCCCCAGCTCTGGAAACACCATATATTTT
TRBJ2-3	TRBV7-3	NA	NA	CASSWGTLLNTDTQYF	TGTGCCAGCAGCTGGGGGACTCTGTTAAACACAGATACGCAGTATTTT
TRBJ2-3	TRBV7-6	TRBD2	few	CASSPPGAGGDTDTQYF	TGTGCCAGCAGCCCCCCTGGGGCGGGAGGGGACACAGATACGCAGTATTTT
TRBJ2-1	TRBV14	TRBD1	once	CASSLTGGRLNEQFF	TGTGCCAGCAGCCTAACAGGGGGCAGGTTGAATGAGCAGTTCTTC
TRBJ2-7	TRBV3-1/TRBV3-2	NA	NA	CASSQARGGEQYF	TGTGCCAGCAGCCAAGCCCGGGGTGGAGAGCAGTACTTC
TRBJ2-1	TRBV4-1	NA	NA	CASSSFSRKENEQFF	TGCGCCAGCAGCTCGTTTTCTAGGAAAGAAAATGAGCAGTTCTTC
TRBJ1-5	TRBV30	TRBD1	NA	CAWRPRQGANQPQHF	TGTGCCTGGAGACCCCGACAGGGGGCTAATCAGCCCCAGCATTTT
TRBJ2-3	TRBV5-1	TRBD1	once	CASSRGQVDDTQYF	TGCGCCAGCAGCCGGGGACAGGTAGACGATACGCAGTATTTT
TRBJ1-1	TRBV28	NA	NA	CATTGSMNTEAFF	TGTGCCACCACGGGGAGCATGAACACTGAAGCTTTCTTT
TRBJ2-5	TRBV18	NA	NA	CASSPGALQETQYF	TGTGCCAGCTCACCAGGGGCACTCCAAGAGACCCAGTACTTC
TRBJ2-7	TRBV18	NA	NA	CASSPSSRLSYEQYF	TGTGCCAGCTCACCCTCGTCCAGGCTGTCCTACGAGCAGTACTTC
TRBJ2-6	TRBV11-2	TRBD1	NA	CASSFWVGTGGSGANVLTF	TGTGCCAGCAGCTTTTGGGTCGGGACAGGGGGCTCTGGGGCCAACGTCCTGACTTTC
TRBJ2-3	TRBV19	TRBD2	NA	CASSGLADTDTQYF	TGTGCCAGTAGTGGGCTAGCGGACACAGATACGCAGTATTTT
TRBJ1-2	TRBV19	NA	NA	CASSTGTGANYGYTF	TGTGCCAGTAGTACCGGGACGGGAGCTAACTATGGCTACACCTTC
TRBJ2-5	TRBV7-2	TRBD2	NA	CASGTSGQETQYF	TGTGCCAGCGGGACTAGCGGACAAGAGACCCAGTACTTC
TRBJ2-2	TRBV6-5	NA	NA	CASSYSPGGGELFF	TGTGCCAGCAGTTACTCCCCCGGGGGCGGGGAGCTGTTTTTT
TRBJ1-1	TRBV29-1	TRBD1	few	CSGDRATATEAFF	TGCAGCGGGGACAGGGCGACGGCCACTGAAGCTTTCTTT
TRBJ2-7	TRBV5-6	TRBD1	NA	CASSSLGQGGYEQYF	TGTGCCAGCAGCTCTCTCGGACAGGGCGGCTACGAGCAGTACTTC